What follows are 9 T cell receptor beta chains derived from one specimen sequenced in a study of control samples from healthy donors and cancer patients. Data came from immunoSEQ multiplex PCR; TCRdb stores just in-frame clones and leaves some out. The sample lists about 130,000 clones, about 92% occurring once. The sequenced sample consisted of PBMCs. All receptors come from a man between 45 and 60 years old with head and neck cancer.

This chain links TRBV9 with TRBJ2-7; 11 bases are a match to TRBD2. After removal of 0 bases from V and 3 bases from J, the junction contained 2 bases not matched to a gene. The V gene's germline CDR1 is SGDLS and CDR2 YYNGEE. The CDR3 loop spans 15 amino acids. CDR3: CASSVGLAGSYEQYF. CDR3 bases: TGTGCCAGCAGCGTAGGACTAGCGGGGAGCTACGAGCAGTACTTC.

The chain recombines TRBV7-2 with TRBJ2-7; D possibly matches TRBD1 or TRBD2 (5 bases each). This CDR3 comprises 15 residues. Trimming pared 1 base from V and 0 bases from J, leaving 10 bases between. Germline CDR1 SGHTA, CDR2 FQGNSA. In DNA form, the CDR3 reads TGTGCCAGCAGCTTAGGGGGGTGGGGCTCCTACGAGCAGTACTTC. Its protein product is CASSLGGWGSYEQYF.

The chain carries TRBV5-1 and TRBJ2-1; D remains unclear. Deletions cut 4 bases from V and 10 bases from J, with 15 bases between. This CDR3 is 13 amino acids long. The germline V gene encodes CDR1 SGHRS and CDR2 YFSETQ. CDR3 sequence (DNA): TGCGCCAGCAGCCTTCATGAGATTCGGGAGCAGTTCTTC. This codes for CASSLHEIREQFF. Full variable domain (rest looked up from reference TRBV5-1 and TRBJ2-1): KAGVTQTPRYLIKTRGQQVTLSCSPISGHRSVSWYQQTPGQGLQFLFEYFSETQRNKGNFPGRFSGRQFSNSRSEMNVSTLELGDSALYLCASSLHEIREQFFGPGTRLTVL.

The chain has TRBV2 and TRBJ2-1, with TRBD2 matching 7 bases. Trimming removed 3 bases from V and 8 bases from J; junction bases left unmatched: 7. Germline CDR1 and CDR2: SNHLY and FYNNEI. The length of the CDR3 is 14 residues. Written as DNA, the CDR3 is TGTGCCAGCAGTGACGGCGGGGGACCGGATGAGCAGTTCTTC. It codes for CASSDGGGPDEQFF.

This chain links TRBV9 with TRBJ2-3; no reliable D call. This CDR3 is 12 amino acids long. V lost 0 bases, J lost 5 bases, and 4 bases lay in between. From germline, CDR1 is SGDLS and CDR2 YYNGEE. For the CDR3, the DNA is TGTGCCAGCAGCGTAGATGGAGATACGCAGTATTTT. Translating it yields CASSVDGDTQYF.

The V call is TRBV7-7, the J call TRBJ2-2; 7 bases map to TRBD1. Germline V CDR1 and CDR2: SSHAT, FNYEAQ (reference sequence). The CDR3 is made up of 15 amino acids. V lost 5 bases and J lost 5; bases outside the gene matches: 8. CDR3 sequence (DNA): TGTGCCAGCAGCCCTGACAGGGAAGGGACCGGGGAGCTGTTTTTT. Amino acid sequence: CASSPDREGTGELFF.

The J gene is TRBJ1-1, the V gene TRBV24-1; 10 bases match TRBD1. J gave up 0 bases and V 4 bases, and 10 bases lay outside the gene matches. The CDR3 is made up of 18 amino acids. Looked up from germline, CDR1 is KGHDR and CDR2 is SFDVKD. The CDR3 nucleotides read TGTGCCACCAGTGAGGAATGGGACAGGGGATCTTTGAACACTGAAGCTTTCTTT. It is translated as CATSEEWDRGSLNTEAFF.

This chain uses TRBV24-1 with TRBJ2-3; 11 bases align to TRBD2. Per germline, CDR1 KGHDR and CDR2 SFDVKD. The CDR3 spans 17 residues. J was trimmed by 3 bases and V by 4 bases; bases with no gene match: 8. The CDR3 nucleotides are TGTGCCACCAGTGACTTTAGCGGGGGGGCCCCTACAGATACGCAGTATTTT. This gives the protein CATSDFSGGAPTDTQYF.

The CDR3 spells CASSRSSYNEQFF. Here the CDR3 DNA reads TGTGCCAGCAGCCGCTCTTCTTACAATGAGCAGTTCTTC. V usage is TRBV27 and J usage is TRBJ2-1; no clear D gene. The germline V gene has CDR1 MNHEY and CDR2 SMNVEV (reference sequence). The CDR3 runs 13 residues. V was cut by 6 bases and J by 4 bases, with 10 bases left in between.